The rows below give T cell receptor beta chains drawn from one sample of a study of shared clonotypes between healthy human individuals. Method: immunoSEQ multiplex PCR; TCRdb's copy keeps in-frame clones and lacks some. The table records 85,000 to 100,000 clones, less than 80% of them present only once. The sequenced sample consisted of memory CD8+ T cells sorted from blood. The source is a man between 25 and 39 years old in good health. Each CDR3 is given with its conserved first and last residue.

cdr3_aa,v_call,j_call
CASSERLDEKLFF,TRBV2,TRBJ1-4
CASSVGEEDTQYF,TRBV9,TRBJ2-3
CASSQGLNEQFF,TRBV4-3,TRBJ2-1
CASIIARAGGNEQFF,TRBV7-9,TRBJ2-1
CASSIDVIATNEKLFF,TRBV18,TRBJ1-4
CASSPRQGTGNTIYF,TRBV18,TRBJ1-3
CASSLADTGELFF,TRBV5-1,TRBJ2-2
CASSSTEGQPNEQYF,TRBV13,TRBJ2-7
CASSIDSGSNQPQHF,TRBV7-2,TRBJ1-5
CASSVETGYEQYF,TRBV9,TRBJ2-7
CASSQVRLAHEQYF,TRBV4-3,TRBJ2-7
CASSPGLDSTDTQYF,TRBV5-4,TRBJ2-3
CASSFIDRGSYEQYF,TRBV5-1,TRBJ2-7
CASSVGYNYEQYF,TRBV2,TRBJ2-7
CASSMSPSSGAYNEQFF,TRBV19,TRBJ2-1
CASSLESGGSNYGYTF,TRBV5-6,TRBJ1-2
CSVGHLNTEAFF,TRBV29-1,TRBJ1-1
CASSLSGSGDEQFF,TRBV7-8,TRBJ2-1
CSVEDPRQETQYF,TRBV29-1,TRBJ2-5
CASSFVQGKKNIQYF,TRBV11-2,TRBJ2-4
CASSHRGAYNEQFF,TRBV9,TRBJ2-1
CASSEFGLVTEAFF,TRBV25-1,TRBJ1-1
CAWTSGTGTEAFF,TRBV30,TRBJ1-1
CASSMLDREAQPQHF,TRBV19,TRBJ1-5
CASSFNPDRDTEAFF,TRBV7-9,TRBJ1-1
CASSERTGVPANEQFF,TRBV25-1,TRBJ2-1
CASHRGGPTDTQYF,TRBV11-2,TRBJ2-3
CASSPMMSSANYGYTF,TRBV11-2,TRBJ1-2
CASSPLGRFMYNEQFF,TRBV11-1,TRBJ2-1
CASSLTIYEQYF,TRBV28,TRBJ2-7
CASSFRGTGVYEQYF,TRBV5-6,TRBJ2-7
CASSGKADRTEPTNYGYTF,TRBV9,TRBJ1-2
CASSFTGDSIQYF,TRBV7-9,TRBJ2-4
CSVEGAGYEQYF,TRBV29-1,TRBJ2-7
CASSIVGVSDEQYF,TRBV19,TRBJ2-7
CASSDVARGQYEQYF,TRBV2,TRBJ2-7
CASSQEAGGSYTEAFF,TRBV4-1,TRBJ1-1
CASSSSGGVIYNEQFF,TRBV7-2,TRBJ2-1
CASSGLETQYF,TRBV7-9,TRBJ2-5
CASSQGTNYGYTF,TRBV11-2,TRBJ1-2
CASSEGADYEQYF,TRBV25-1,TRBJ2-7
CASSEGGRRGTGELFF,TRBV2,TRBJ2-2
CSVLMGGSGNTIYF,TRBV29-1,TRBJ1-3
CASSGVGPTSDGYTF,TRBV6-4,TRBJ1-2
CSAGGLTKQFF,TRBV20-1,TRBJ2-1
CASSPRTGEKETQYF,TRBV18,TRBJ2-5
CASSPETSREGHGEQYF,TRBV28,TRBJ2-7
CASSLWSTDTQYF,TRBV4-2,TRBJ2-3
CASSFPGSDTQYF,TRBV5-6,TRBJ2-3
CASSLNVLWAEAFF,TRBV5-6,TRBJ1-1
CASSSHGQGYEQYF,TRBV27,TRBJ2-7
CASSPWTENRNTEAFF,TRBV27,TRBJ1-1